This TCR beta chain was sequenced during a study of shared clonotypes between healthy human individuals. Replicate PCRs run on unsorted PBMC used 300 to 350 ng DNA, which was some 30,000 T cell genomes. Researchers sequenced unsorted PBMC DNA using ten immunoSEQ deep assay plates. The assay was immunoSEQ multiplex PCR, and TCRdb's table has in-frame clones only and misses some. The sample includes some 490,000 clones, more than 65% of them seen just once. CDR1 and CDR2 (germline): SQVTM, ANQGSEA. CDR3 length: 13 residues. V lost 5 bases to trimming and J lost 1 base; unmatched junction nucleotides: 3. Those who donated, Caucasian adults without exception, all lived in Nashville, Tennessee.

The sequence came from a woman in her thirties or forties in good health. Some clones in this sample may be carry-over from other donors' samples. The chain recombines TRBV29-1 with TRBJ2-3; 7 nucleotides match TRBD1. Sequenced material: PBMCs. The CDR3 loop is CSVSQGGTDTQYF. Written as DNA, the CDR3 is TGCAGCGTTTCCCAGGGGGGCACAGATACGCAGTATTTT.